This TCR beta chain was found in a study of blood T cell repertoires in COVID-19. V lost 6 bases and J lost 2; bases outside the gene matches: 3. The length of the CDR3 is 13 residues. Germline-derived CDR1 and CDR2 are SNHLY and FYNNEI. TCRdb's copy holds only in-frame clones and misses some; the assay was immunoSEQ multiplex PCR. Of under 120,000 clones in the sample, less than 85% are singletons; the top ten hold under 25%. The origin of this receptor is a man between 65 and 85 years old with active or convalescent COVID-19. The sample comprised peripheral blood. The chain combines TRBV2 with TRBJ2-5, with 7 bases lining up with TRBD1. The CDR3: CASSADRQETQYF. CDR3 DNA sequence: TGTGCCAGCAGCGCGGACAGGCAAGAGACCCAGTACTTC.